This is a list of T cell receptor beta chains from one sample in a study of blood T cell repertoires in COVID-19. TCRdb keeps only in-frame clones here, not all; method: immunoSEQ multiplex PCR. The sample lists fewer than 300,000 clones; 70% to 85% were seen once. The specimen was peripheral blood. The source of these receptors is a woman aged 80 or over with acute or convalescent COVID-19. CDR3s include the opening cysteine and the closing phenylalanine or tryptophan. Fields, in order: D gene, V gene, J gene, clone size, CDR3 DNA, CDR3 protein. A D gene is named only where the DNA matches it firmly. For some rows the clone size is stated as once, few or many, or as a class when expanded; others skip it.

d_gene: -
v_gene: TRBV29-1
j_gene: TRBJ2-7
abundance: -
CDR3nt: TGCAGCGGGGGGCCAGGGGGAGGCGAGCAGTACTTC
CDR3aa: CSGGPGGGEQYF

d_gene: -
v_gene: TRBV29-1
j_gene: TRBJ2-7
abundance: few
CDR3nt: TGCAGCGTCCTTACGGGGTACGAGCAGTACTTC
CDR3aa: CSVLTGYEQYF

d_gene: TRBD2
v_gene: TRBV4-2
j_gene: TRBJ2-7
abundance: -
CDR3nt: TGTGCCAGCAGCCAAGGTAGTAGCGGGGACTACGAGCAGTACTTC
CDR3aa: CASSQGSSGDYEQYF

d_gene: -
v_gene: TRBV12-3/TRBV12-4
j_gene: TRBJ1-5
abundance: -
CDR3nt: TGTGCCAGCAGTGACAGGATTAATCAGCCCCAGCATTTT
CDR3aa: CASSDRINQPQHF

d_gene: -
v_gene: TRBV27
j_gene: TRBJ1-1
abundance: once
CDR3nt: TGTGCCAGCAGTTTAGACGGGGGAAACACTGAAGCTTTCTTT
CDR3aa: CASSLDGGNTEAFF

d_gene: TRBD1
v_gene: TRBV10-2
j_gene: TRBJ1-5
abundance: few
CDR3nt: TGCGCCAGCAGTGGTTCTACAGGGGTTGGCAATCAGCCCCAGCATTTT
CDR3aa: CASSGSTGVGNQPQHF

d_gene: -
v_gene: TRBV2
j_gene: TRBJ2-3
abundance: few
CDR3nt: TGTGCCAGCAGCGGGTCGGCCAGCACAGATACGCAGTATTTT
CDR3aa: CASSGSASTDTQYF

d_gene: TRBD1
v_gene: TRBV19
j_gene: TRBJ2-2
abundance: -
CDR3nt: TGTGCCAGTAGTATAAGGGGGCGGGTAGTTGCGAACACCGGGGAGCTGTTTTTT
CDR3aa: CASSIRGRVVANTGELFF

d_gene: -
v_gene: TRBV11-2
j_gene: TRBJ1-6
abundance: -
CDR3nt: TGTGCCAGCAGCTTAGATAGTGGAGGTTCACCCCTCCACTTT
CDR3aa: CASSLDSGGSPLHF

d_gene: -
v_gene: TRBV3-1/TRBV3-2
j_gene: TRBJ1-4
abundance: -
CDR3nt: TGTGCCAGCAGCCTCCGGCAGGGCGGAGAAAAACTGTTTTTT
CDR3aa: CASSLRQGGEKLFF

d_gene: TRBD1
v_gene: TRBV27
j_gene: TRBJ1-5
abundance: -
CDR3nt: TGTGCCAGCAGTTCGCAGGGGGCGGTTCAGCCCCAGCATTTT
CDR3aa: CASSSQGAVQPQHF

d_gene: -
v_gene: TRBV5-1
j_gene: TRBJ1-4
abundance: few
CDR3nt: TGCGCCAGCAGCTTGGCGGGGAATGAAAAACTGTTTTTT
CDR3aa: CASSLAGNEKLFF

d_gene: -
v_gene: TRBV19
j_gene: TRBJ1-1
abundance: -
CDR3nt: TGTGCCAGTAGTCGCTTCAGTTGGAACACTGAAGCTTTCTTT
CDR3aa: CASSRFSWNTEAFF

d_gene: TRBD1
v_gene: TRBV11-2
j_gene: TRBJ1-1
abundance: -
CDR3nt: TGTGCCAGCAGAAGACAGGGGAGCTTGGGCACTGAAGCTTTCTTT
CDR3aa: CASRRQGSLGTEAFF

d_gene: -
v_gene: TRBV18
j_gene: TRBJ1-3
abundance: -
CDR3nt: TGTGCCAGCTCCCCACCGAACGACCGACACTCTGGAAACACCATATATTTT
CDR3aa: CASSPPNDRHSGNTIYF

d_gene: TRBD1
v_gene: TRBV5-1
j_gene: TRBJ1-1
abundance: -
CDR3nt: TGCGCCAGCAGCCCACAGGGGGAGAGCACTGAAGCTTTCTTT
CDR3aa: CASSPQGESTEAFF

d_gene: -
v_gene: TRBV5-1
j_gene: TRBJ1-4
abundance: -
CDR3nt: TGCGCCAGCAGCTTGCAGGGTAGAAACACTAATGAAAAACTGTTTTTT
CDR3aa: CASSLQGRNTNEKLFF

d_gene: TRBD2
v_gene: TRBV5-4
j_gene: TRBJ2-1
abundance: -
CDR3nt: TGTGCCAGCAGCGAACCTAGCGGGAGAGGGGGTGAGCAGTTCTTC
CDR3aa: CASSEPSGRGGEQFF

d_gene: TRBD2
v_gene: TRBV6-5
j_gene: TRBJ2-1
abundance: once
CDR3nt: TGTGCCAGCGGGCGGGAGGGCTCCTACAATGAGCAGTTCTTC
CDR3aa: CASGREGSYNEQFF

d_gene: TRBD2
v_gene: TRBV5-6
j_gene: TRBJ2-7
abundance: -
CDR3nt: TGTGCCAGCAGCTTGAGACTAGCGGGGGACGAGCAGTACTTC
CDR3aa: CASSLRLAGDEQYF

d_gene: -
v_gene: TRBV6-5
j_gene: TRBJ1-5
abundance: -
CDR3nt: TGTGCCAGCAGTTTCGAGTTGGGCAATCAGCCCCAGCATTTT
CDR3aa: CASSFELGNQPQHF